Listed below are T cell receptor beta chains from one sample, sequenced in a study of neoadjuvant nivolumab and ipilimumab in lung cancer. Some clones are missing from TCRdb's copy, which holds only in-frame ones; the method was immunoSEQ multiplex PCR. Of about 12,000 clones detected, approximately 94% appear once; the ten largest clones hold around 2.5%. Sequencing was performed on peripheral blood, taken after neoadjuvant nivolumab, alone or with ipilimumab, at or shortly before surgery. These receptors were collected from an adult with non-small cell lung cancer. The conserved cysteine and the conserved F or W are not part of the CDR3 here.

j_call v_call cdr3_aa
TRBJ2-7 TRBV27 ASSPTGASFEQY
TRBJ2-7 TRBV5-1 ASSLITNRAGASYEQY
TRBJ1-1 TRBV20-1 SARKGTEAF
TRBJ2-1 TRBV7-9 ASSPWYEQF
TRBJ1-3 TRBV7-2 ASSPWGSGNTIY
TRBJ1-1 TRBV29-1 SGGRTAMNTEAF
TRBJ2-7 TRBV5-6 ASSSRQEQY
TRBJ1-1 TRBV27 ASSLPGALNTEAF
TRBJ1-5 TRBV19 ASRPDRGGDQPQH
TRBJ1-1 TRBV28 ASSFAMRQGEAF
TRBJ1-2 TRBV29-1 SVAPGQRRYGYT
TRBJ2-5 TRBV4-3 ASSQDGQGRTETQY
TRBJ1-2 TRBV4-1 ASSEGQALSYGYT
TRBJ1-2 TRBV7-9 ASSLGLRSGT